These 8 T cell receptor beta chains came from one sample sequenced in a study of blood T cell repertoires in COVID-19. Repertoires were generated with immunoSEQ multiplex PCR, while TCRdb's copy carries only in-frame clones and drops some. This repertoire shows about 210,000 clones, 81% found once; its top ten account for 8% to 9.5%. The specimen sequenced was PBMCs or T cells enriched from blood (not recorded which). These receptors all stem from a woman aged 50 to 65 with acute COVID-19.

The sample holds one count of this clone. This chain links TRBV11-2 with TRBJ2-7; tentative D call: TRBD2 (5 bases). CDR1 SGHAT and CDR2 FQNNGV come from the germline V gene. Trimming shortened V by 5 bases and J by 0 bases, and 14 bases separated the two germline ends. There are 15 residues in the CDR3. The CDR3, as DNA: TGTGCCAGCAGCACCCGGACTGGGAGCTCCTACGAGCAGTACTTC. The encoded protein is CASSTRTGSSYEQYF.

This CDR3 reads CASSSRIESNYGYTF. CDR3 DNA: TGTGCCAGCAGCTCACGCATCGAGTCTAACTATGGCTACACCTTC. This chain connects TRBV6-6 to TRBJ1-2; D gene uncertain. The CDR3 covers 15 residues. In germline, CDR1 is MNHNY, CDR2 SVGAGI (reference sequence). With 6 bases removed from V and 0 bases from J, the gap between germline ends came to 14 bases.

The rearrangement joins TRBV10-2 to TRBJ2-5, with D possibly being TRBD1 (6 bases). Germline loops: CDR1 WSHSY, CDR2 SAAADI. The V gene lost 4 bases and the J gene lost 3 bases, with 9 bases spanning the gap. The CDR3 is 13 residues long. Written as DNA, the CDR3 is TGCGCCAGCAGTGTGACAGGCAAAGAGACCCAGTACTTC. This gives the protein CASSVTGKETQYF.

This chain uses TRBV19 with TRBJ2-3, with 9 bases identical to TRBD2. V trimming: 1 base; J trimming: 6 bases; junction bases outside the gene matches: 14. CDR3 length equals 18 residues. The germline gives CDR1 LNHDA, CDR2 SQIVND (reference sequence). The CDR3 protein is CASSIAPLGGGASDTQYF. In DNA form, the CDR3 reads TGTGCCAGTAGTATAGCCCCCCTTGGCGGGGGGGCGTCGGATACGCAGTATTTT.

This chain connects TRBV5-5 to TRBJ2-7, with TRBD1 matching over 9 bases. The germline gives CDR1 SGHKS, CDR2 YYEKEE (reference sequence). Trimming cost V 4 bases and J 4 bases; bases outside gene matches: 18. CDR3 length: 18 residues. This CDR3 reads CASSLSLKTGGTTYEQYF. CDR3 in DNA: TGTGCCAGCAGCCTATCGCTTAAAACAGGGGGCACGACGTACGAGCAGTACTTC.

The V and J genes are TRBV5-1 and TRBJ1-6; D call uncertain. CDR1 is SGHRS and CDR2 is YFSETQ in the germline V gene. This CDR3 has 16 amino acids. V was cut by 4 bases and J by 0 bases, with 11 bases left in between. CDR3 loop: CASSRAASSYNSPLHF. The DNA of the CDR3 is TGCGCCAGCAGCCGCGCAGCTAGCTCCTATAATTCACCCCTCCACTTT.

The chain couples TRBV4-2 to TRBJ2-1; 8 positions agree with TRBD2. Germline V gene sequence: CDR1 LGHNA, CDR2 YNFKEQ. V trimming: 1 base; J trimming: 8 bases; junction bases outside the gene matches: 10. CDR3 length equals 16 residues. The CDR3 DNA is TGTGCCAGCAGCCAAGGCGTCTCGGGAGGGCAGCATGAGCAGTTCTTC. As protein: CASSQGVSGGQHEQFF.

V usage is TRBV15 and J usage is TRBJ1-5; 7 bases match TRBD1. The V and J ends lost 4 bases and 5 bases, in that order; junction bases with no gene match: 5. The CDR3 has 14 amino acids. From germline, CDR1 is LNHNV and CDR2 YYDKDF (reference sequence). For the CDR3, the DNA is TGTGCCACCAGCATACAACAGGGGCATCAGCCCCAGCATTTT. Residues: CATSIQQGHQPQHF.